This entry lists 28 T cell receptor beta chains sequenced from one sample in a study of early T cells in non-severe SARS-CoV-2 infection. TCRdb processed the 5' RACE reads anew with MiXCR; each CDR3 protein has one entry. The table records under 85,000 distinct CDR3 sequences, 11% to 15% of them present only once. The sample taken for sequencing was whole blood. Receptors were obtained from an adult who was a healthcare worker with PCR-confirmed SARS-CoV-2 infection or an uninfected control (not recorded which).

The chain carries TRBV11-2 and TRBJ1-1, with a possible D match to TRBD1 (5 bases). CDR1 and CDR2 from the germline V gene are SGHAT and FQNNGV. The germline V and J ends were trimmed by 10 bases and 0 bases, with 12 bases remaining between them. The CDR3 length is 13 residues. CDR3 in amino acids: CATQGRMNTEAFF. DNA for the CDR3: TGTGCCACCCAGGGACGGATGAACACTGAAGCTTTCTTT.

The genes are TRBV20-1 and TRBJ2-3; D possibly corresponds to TRBD2 (6 bases). CDR1 is DFQATT, CDR2 SNEGSKA, per germline (reference sequence). V was clipped by 2 bases and J by 4 bases, with 22 bases between them. The CDR3 has 17 amino acids. CDR3 amino acids: CSARRGTGGEGADTQYF. The CDR3 coding sequence is TGCAGTGCTAGACGGGGGACGGGCGGGGAAGGAGCAGATACGCAGTATTTT.

The table lists this clonotype with a few counts. This sequence joins TRBV5-5 and TRBJ2-1; 9 positions match TRBD2. From germline, CDR1 is SGHKS and CDR2 YYEKEE (reference sequence). The CDR3 runs to 16 residues. V trimming: 7 bases; J trimming: 4 bases; junction bases outside the gene matches: 12. The DNA for the CDR3 is TGTGCCAGCGGAAACGCCCTAGCGGGGCTATACAATGAGCAGTTCTTC. This encodes CASGNALAGLYNEQFF.

The chain joins TRBV5-8 to TRBJ2-6, with a weak D call TRBD1 (6 bases). This CDR3 contains 16 residues. Germline V lookup: CDR1 SGHTS, CDR2 YDEGEE. The V gene lost 3 bases and the J gene lost 0 bases, with 10 bases spanning the gap. This CDR3 is CASSSSGASGANVLTF. DNA for the CDR3: TGTGCCAGCAGCTCCTCAGGGGCCTCTGGGGCCAACGTCCTGACTTTC.

This sequence joins TRBV4-2 and TRBJ2-1; 11 bases agree with TRBD2. Germline V lookup: CDR1 LGHNA, CDR2 YNFKEQ. This CDR3 has 17 residues. J was trimmed by 9 bases and V by 0 bases; bases with no gene match: 10. CDR3 nucleotide sequence: TGTGCCAGCAGCCAAGACCCCTTTAGCGGGGGGGCGGTTGAGCAGTTCTTC. It encodes CASSQDPFSGGAVEQFF.

This clonotype was observed many times. This sequence joins TRBV5-1 and TRBJ1-2; D remains unclear. This CDR3 comprises 16 residues. Deletions cut 4 bases from V and 0 bases from J, with 16 bases between. Germline lookup yields CDR1 SGHRS and CDR2 YFSETQ. The CDR3 here is CASSPPTAGSNYGYTF. The CDR3 nucleotides are TGCGCCAGCAGCCCGCCGACGGCAGGCTCTAACTATGGCTACACCTTC. The complete variable domain, with remaining parts taken from reference TRBV5-1 and TRBJ1-2, reads KAGVTQTPRYLIKTRGQQVTLSCSPISGHRSVSWYQQTPGQGLQFLFEYFSETQRNKGNFPGRFSGRQFSNSRSEMNVSTLELGDSALYLCASSPPTAGSNYGYTFGSGTRLTVV.

The table lists this clonotype with many counts. V gene TRBV4-1 combines with J gene TRBJ1-2; tentative D call: TRBD1 (6 bases). Trimming removed 0 bases at V and 6 bases at J, with 17 bases between. The CDR3 is 16 amino acids. Germline-derived CDR1 and CDR2 are MGHRA and YSYEKL. The CDR3 coding sequence is TGCGCCAGCAGCCAAGATGGACCAATTACAGGGAATGGCTACACCTTC. This translates into CASSQDGPITGNGYTF.

This sequence joins TRBV11-1 and TRBJ2-1; the D gene could be TRBD1 or TRBD2 (7 bases each). The V end lost 5 bases, the J end lost 5 bases, and 19 bases lay between the germline ends. Germline CDR1 is SGHAT and CDR2 is FQDESV (reference sequence). CDR3 length: 16 amino acids. The CDR3 reads CASSPFRGGADNEQFF. The CDR3 DNA reads as TGTGCCAGCAGCCCGTTCAGGGGGGGGGCCGACAATGAGCAGTTCTTC.

Of note for this clonotype: Mismatch with germline at one junction end may stem from a read error. The chain links TRBV6-1 to TRBJ1-3; D call uncertain. Germline-derived CDR1 and CDR2 are MNHNS and SASEGT. CDR3 length: 15 residues. The CDR3 nucleotides read TGTGCCAGCAGAGAAGAGTGGGGAAAGCGGAACACCATATATTTT. Protein product: CASREEWGKRNTIYF.

This clonotype was picked up a small number of times. The chain uses TRBV12-3 or TRBV12-4 and TRBJ2-1, with unresolved D. The CDR3 runs to 13 residues. V was shortened by 10 bases and J by 10 bases, with 20 bases between the two germline ends. The chain's CDR3 is CATGGLPLREQFF. The DNA for the CDR3 is TGTGCCACCGGCGGCCTCCCCCTCCGGGAGCAGTTCTTC.

The chain is built from TRBV10-3 and TRBJ1-6; 7 bases match TRBD1. After removal of 6 bases from V and 7 bases from J, the junction contained 9 bases not matched to a gene. There are 15 residues in the CDR3. The germline CDR1 and CDR2 sequences are ENHRY and SYGVKD. The CDR3: CAIRGQPGENSPLHF. The CDR3, as DNA: TGTGCCATCAGGGGACAGCCCGGTGAGAATTCACCCCTCCACTTT.

This clonotype came up a few times. The chain's CDR3 is CATGGTSFYEQYF. In DNA, the CDR3 is TGTGCCACAGGGGGGACTAGTTTTTACGAGCAGTACTTC. This rearrangement joins TRBV25-1 to TRBJ2-7; perhaps TRBD2 as D (8 bases). There are 13 residues in the CDR3. Looked up from germline, CDR1 is MGHDK and CDR2 is SYGVNS. The ends were cut back, 10 bases at V and 4 bases at J, with 17 bases in the middle.

This clonotype has just a few counts. The chain employs TRBV19 and TRBJ1-2, with D unclear. Trimming removed 6 bases from V and 2 bases from J, with 13 bases in between. CDR3 length: 14 amino acids. CDR1 and CDR2 (germline): LNHDA, SQIVND (reference sequence). DNA for the CDR3: TGTGCCAGTAGGCTAAAGGGCGAGAACTATGGCTACACCTTC. Amino acid sequence: CASRLKGENYGYTF.

The chain uses TRBV27 and TRBJ1-3; D is unclear. Germline CDR1 and CDR2: MNHEY and SMNVEV (reference sequence). V lost 3 bases and J lost 4, with 7 bases in between. The length of the CDR3 is 13 residues. CDR3 coding DNA: TGTGCCAGCAGTTTCACAGAAGGAAACACCATATATTTT. It codes for CASSFTEGNTIYF.

This clonotype has at least ten counts. This chain links TRBV12-5 with TRBJ2-2; D not resolved. V dropped 6 bases and J dropped 0 bases, with 14 bases sitting between them. The CDR3 contains 16 residues. Germline-derived CDR1 and CDR2 are LGHNT and FRNRAP. The CDR3 sequence is CASGKSDTANTGELFF. CDR3 nucleotide sequence: TGTGCTAGTGGCAAGTCAGATACTGCGAACACCGGGGAGCTGTTTTTT.

This clonotype was detected only a few times. The chain joins TRBV3-1 to TRBJ2-3; 7 bases map to TRBD2. This CDR3 is 16 amino acids long. Germline trimming cut 1 base from V and 4 bases from J; bases unmatched to any gene: 8. Germline CDR1 reads LGHDT; CDR2 reads YNNKEL (reference sequence). The CDR3 sequence: CASSQVGGGSADTQYF. In nucleotides, the CDR3 is TGTGCCAGCAGCCAAGTCGGGGGAGGGAGCGCAGATACGCAGTATTTT.

This clonotype was counted once. The chain is built from TRBV12-3 or TRBV12-4 and TRBJ2-3, with TRBD1 matching over 7 bases. This CDR3 has 14 residues. Trimming removed 6 bases from V and 3 bases from J; junction bases left unmatched: 6. The CDR3 protein is CASSIGTATDTQYF. The CDR3 DNA sequence: TGTGCCAGCAGCATCGGGACAGCTACAGATACGCAGTATTTT.

This clonotype has more than one count but fewer than ten. The J gene is TRBJ2-3, the V gene TRBV9; D is undetermined. The CDR3 length is 15 residues. The germline V gene has CDR1 SGDLS and CDR2 YYNGEE. Trimming stripped 0 bases from V and 2 bases from J, with 10 bases between. CDR3 in DNA: TGTGCCAGCAGCGTAGGAGGTGGGATCACAGATACGCAGTATTTT. This sequence encodes CASSVGGGITDTQYF.

This clonotype turned up a few times. V gene TRBV6-5 combines with J gene TRBJ1-1; D is possibly TRBD1 (6 bases). The CDR3 consists of 15 residues. V gave up 6 bases and J gave up 5 bases, with 19 bases separating them. CDR1 and CDR2 from the germline V gene are MNHEY and SVGAGI. The CDR3 nucleotides are TGTGCCAGCAGAGATAGTATTATAAGGGGGACTGAAGCTTTCTTT. It specifies CASRDSIIRGTEAFF.

V and J are TRBV4-2 and TRBJ2-2, with 10 bases that match TRBD2. The CDR3 contains 15 residues. Germline V lookup: CDR1 LGHNA, CDR2 YNFKEQ. V trimming: 0 bases; J trimming: 12 bases; junction bases outside the gene matches: 7. The CDR3: CASSQEELAGRKLFF. The CDR3 DNA sequence: TGTGCCAGCAGCCAAGAAGAACTAGCGGGGAGGAAGCTGTTTTTT.

J is TRBJ1-3 and V is TRBV9, with D unclear. Germline CDR1 reads SGDLS; CDR2 reads YYNGEE. The CDR3 runs 16 residues. V dropped 2 bases and J dropped 2 bases, with 14 bases sitting between them. The CDR3 loop is CASSVTDADPGNTIYF. CDR3 bases: TGTGCCAGCAGCGTCACCGACGCCGATCCTGGAAACACCATATATTTT.

This rearrangement joins TRBV10-3 to TRBJ1-3; D not resolved. This CDR3 is built from 13 residues. V was clipped by 9 bases and J by 0 bases, with 9 bases between them. Per germline, CDR1 ENHRY and CDR2 SYGVKD. The CDR3 region has the DNA TGTGCCATAGCGGAACACTCTGGAAACACCATATATTTT. It codes for CAIAEHSGNTIYF.

This clonotype was counted a few times. The chain uses TRBV29-1 and TRBJ1-2; the D gene is possibly TRBD1 (5 bases). The V end was cut by 5 bases, the J end by 4 bases, with 8 bases between. CDR1 is SQVTM, CDR2 ANQGSEA, per germline. This CDR3 is built from 11 residues. CDR3 bases: TGCAGCGTTTCAGGGTCCTATGGCTACACCTTC. Translating it yields CSVSGSYGYTF.

This clonotype was counted ten times or more. The gene calls are TRBV7-9 and TRBJ1-4; the match to TRBD1 covers 11 bases. Germline V lookup: CDR1 SEHNR, CDR2 FQNEAQ (reference sequence). V lost 5 bases, J lost 8 bases, and 4 bases stayed unmatched. This CDR3 spans 14 amino acids. The CDR3, as DNA: TGTGCCAGCAGCGCGGGACAGGGGGAGGAAAAACTGTTTTTT. This sequence encodes CASSAGQGEEKLFF.

This chain joins TRBV11-2 and TRBJ2-1, with D possibly being TRBD1 (6 bases). Trimming cost V 1 base and J 1 base, with 11 bases left between them. The CDR3 totals 16 residues. Germline assignment: CDR1 SGHAT and CDR2 FQNNGV. The CDR3 nucleotides are TGTGCCAGCAGCTTAGGTCGGACAGCTTCCTACAATGAGCAGTTCTTC. Protein sequence: CASSLGRTASYNEQFF.

This clonotype was seen at least ten times. The CDR3 bases are TGTGCCATCAGTCTTAGCGGGGGATACACAGATACGCAGTATTTT. Amino acids: CAISLSGGYTDTQYF. The V gene is TRBV10-3, the J gene TRBJ2-3; the match to TRBD2 covers 9 bases. V lost 5 bases to trimming and J lost 2 bases; unmatched junction nucleotides: 5. The V gene's germline CDR1 is ENHRY and CDR2 SYGVKD. The CDR3 has 15 amino acids.

This clonotype has ten or more counts. CDR3: CSVGRQMNTEAFF. The DNA for the CDR3 is TGCAGCGTTGGGCGGCAAATGAACACTGAAGCTTTCTTT. The chain uses TRBV29-1 and TRBJ1-1; D unclear. Germline CDR1 reads SQVTM; CDR2 reads ANQGSEA. Trimming pared 4 bases from V and 0 bases from J, leaving 9 bases between. CDR3 length equals 13 residues.

In its sample, this clonotype was seen a few times. The rearrangement uses TRBV5-1 and TRBJ1-1, with D unclear. This CDR3 comprises 14 residues. Germline-derived CDR1 and CDR2 are SGHRS and YFSETQ. V was pared by 5 bases and J by 1 base, with 12 bases between. CDR3 sequence: CASSSQVKNTEAFF. For the CDR3, the DNA is TGCGCCAGCAGTTCTCAGGTCAAGAACACTGAAGCTTTCTTT.